A selection of T cell receptor beta chains follows, all from one sample in a study of Graves' ophthalmopathy and Graves' hyperthyroidism. TCRdb recomputed calls from the multiplex PCR reads with MiXCR, one row per CDR3 protein. Altogether 900,000 to 1,200,000 distinct CDR3 sequences are present, 36% being singletons, with the ten largest covering 11%. The sequenced sample consisted of peripheral blood or thyroid tissue (not recorded which). The receptors were gathered from an adult man with Graves' hyperthyroidism. Each CDR3 is given with its conserved first and last residue. The D gene is left open where the match is weak. Part of the rows lack a size; the others show once, few, many or a class for expanded clones.

>TRBV10-2|16|-|-|TRBJ2-5
CASSESGTVGEETQYF
TGCGCCAGCAGTGAGTCGGGGACGGTGGGGGAAGAGACCCAGTACTTC
>TRBV30|13|-|TRBD1|TRBJ1-2
CAWTDRVDYGYTF
TGTGCCTGGACGGACAGGGTGGACTATGGCTACACCTTC
>TRBV5-1|14|-|TRBD2|TRBJ2-7
CASRRTSGSHEQYF
TGTGCCAGCAGACGGACTAGCGGGAGTCACGAGCAGTACTTC
>TRBV15|14|-|-|TRBJ1-2
CATSRDLLNYGYTF
TGTGCCACCAGCAGAGATCTTCTAAACTATGGCTACACCTTC
>TRBV6-5|14|-|-|TRBJ2-7
CASSSQPAAQEHYF
TGTGCCAGCAGTTCCCAACCGGCAGCGCAAGAGCATTACTTC
>TRBV10-2|16|-|TRBD2|TRBJ2-5
CASSAGLAGGVETQYF
TGCGCCAGCAGTGCCGGACTAGCGGGAGGAGTGGAGACCCAGTACTTC
>TRBV20-1|13|many|-|TRBJ1-5
CSARDQGSQPQHF
TGCAGTGCTAGAGATCAAGGGAGTCAGCCCCAGCATTTT
>TRBV9|17|many|TRBD1|TRBJ1-6
CASSVPGGGVRNSPLHF
TGTGCCAGCAGCGTCCCAGGGGGGGGGGTGCGTAATTCACCCCTCCACTTT
>TRBV5-4|17|once|TRBD1|TRBJ1-2
CASSLGQGALANYGYTF
TGTGCCAGCAGCTTGGGACAGGGGGCCCTCGCTAACTATGGTTACACCTTC
>TRBV6-6|10|many|-|TRBJ2-5
CASNKETQYF
TGTGCCAGCAACAAAGAGACCCAGTACTTC
>TRBV2|15|-|TRBD1|TRBJ1-5
CASSEAGRGSGTQHF
TGTGCCAGCAGTGAAGCTGGCAGGGGGAGTGGGACCCAGCATTTT
>TRBV29-1|12|few|TRBD2|TRBJ2-5
CSVVFGTSGQYF
TGCAGCGTCGTGTTCGGGACTAGCGGCCAGTACTTC
>TRBV6-6|11|many|-|TRBJ1-2
CASTDWGGYTF
TGTGCCAGCACCGATTGGGGTGGCTACACCTTC
>TRBV19|15|few|-|TRBJ2-7
CASSIDGTASYEQYF
TGTGCCAGTAGTATAGATGGCACTGCCTCCTACGAGCAGTACTTC
>TRBV5-8|15|few|-|TRBJ1-5
CASSLDPGNNQPQHF
TGTGCCAGCAGCTTGGATCCGGGGAACAATCAGCCCCAGCATTTT